This paragraph reports one TCR beta chain. Its antigen is unidentified. This sample is part of a study of CD8+ T cells in alopecia areata. Study-wide background: The drug, oral tofacitinib, was given to treated patients at 5 to 10 mg twice daily.

The treatment: oral pan-JAK inhibitor, 5-10 mg twice daily. General observations from the study: Normal-skin resident alphabeta T cells also appear among scalp sample sequences.

It was cDNA, reverse transcribed from extracted RNA, that served as the sequencing template. The table came from immunoSEQ multiplex PCR; TCRdb's copy has only in-frame clones and leaves some out. The sample lists approximately 210,000 clones, less than 45% seen once, with about 2.6% in the top ten. Germline assignment: CDR1 GTSNPN and CDR2 SVGIG (reference sequence). V lost 1 base and J lost 1, with 5 bases in between. The CDR3 runs 13 residues. V usage is TRBV30 and J usage is TRBJ1-5, with D unresolved. This TCR was sampled from a human donor with alopecia areata. Sequencing was performed on CD4+ T cells sorted from blood, taken around week 37, from a patient treated with tofacitinib. The CDR3 nucleotides are TGTGCCTGGAGTGAGAGCAGCAATCAGCCCCAGCATTTT. Protein sequence: CAWSESSNQPQHF.